The 22 T cell receptor beta chains below were found in one sample sequenced in a study of CD8+CD57+ T cells in acquired aplastic anemia. The TCR beta profiling, which covered VDJ combination and CDR3 sequence, was carried out using genomic DNA as the template. TCRdb called the reads again in MiXCR, with one record for every CDR3 protein. In the table there are approximately 190,000 distinct CDR3 sequences, around 45% of which are singletons. All sequencing subjects had displayed CD8+CD57+ cell expansion on flow cytometry. The sample was sorted CD4+, CD8+, or CD8+CD57+ T cells (not recorded which) from PBMCs. The receptors were sampled from a human donor with aplastic anemia.

V is TRBV6-2 or TRBV6-3 and J is TRBJ1-1; unclear D gene. CDR3 length equals 14 residues. The germline V and J ends were trimmed by 5 bases and 1 base, with 11 bases remaining between them. Germline loops: CDR1 MNHEY, CDR2 SVGEGT. CDR3 in amino acids: CASSPDGWNTEAFF. The CDR3, as DNA: TGTGCCAGCAGTCCTGACGGCTGGAACACTGAAGCTTTCTTT.

In its sample, this clonotype was seen a few times. This sequence joins TRBV29-1 and TRBJ1-3; D not resolved. Per the germline V gene, CDR1 is SQVTM and CDR2 is ANQGSEA. The CDR3 spans 12 residues. Deletions cut 0 bases from V and 4 bases from J, with 4 bases between. CDR3 loop: CSVEDNGNTIYF. Here the CDR3 DNA reads TGCAGCGTTGAAGACAACGGAAACACCATATATTTT.

V usage is TRBV19 and J usage is TRBJ2-1; D unresolved. V was cut by 5 bases and J by 6 bases, with 17 bases left in between. Germline-derived CDR1 and CDR2 are LNHDA and SQIVND (reference sequence). The CDR3 has 15 residues. The chain's CDR3 is CASSLSVGLSNEQFF. The CDR3 DNA reads TGTGCCAGTAGTTTGTCCGTTGGGCTATCCAATGAGCAGTTCTTC. Together with reference TRBV19 and TRBJ2-1, the CDR3 gives the full variable domain: DGGITQSPKYLFRKEGQNVTLSCEQNLNHDAMYWYRQDPGQGLRLIYYSQIVNDFQKGDIAEGYSVSREKKESFPLTVTSAQKNPTAFYLCASSLSVGLSNEQFFGPGTRLTVL.

The J gene is TRBJ1-4, the V gene TRBV7-9; D unclear. Germline V gene sequence: CDR1 SEHNR, CDR2 FQNEAQ (reference sequence). CDR3 size: 12 residues. The V and J ends lost 6 bases and 7 bases respectively, with 9 bases between them. In nucleotides, the CDR3 is TGTGCCAGCAGACTTGGCGGTGAAAAACTGTTTTTT. Its translation is CASRLGGEKLFF.

The gene calls are TRBV19 and TRBJ2-5; D perhaps matches TRBD2 (5 bases). The CDR3 is 14 amino acids. Trimming removed 6 bases at V and 5 bases at J, with 16 bases between. Germline V gene lookup returns CDR1 LNHDA and CDR2 SQIVND (reference sequence). This CDR3 is CASRGPGIRETQYF. The CDR3 DNA reads TGTGCCAGTAGAGGGCCGGGGATTCGGGAGACCCAGTACTTC.

The chain is built from TRBV11-1 and TRBJ2-2, with 12 bases matching TRBD2. The CDR3 is made up of 16 amino acids. Trimming removed 5 bases from V and 1 base from J; junction bases left unmatched: 2. In germline, CDR1 is SGHAT, CDR2 FQDESV (reference sequence). Written as DNA, the CDR3 is TGTGCCAGCAGCGCGGGACTAGCGGGGAACACCGGGGAGCTGTTTTTT. It translates to CASSAGLAGNTGELFF.

In this sample, this clonotype turned up many times. The rearrangement joins TRBV7-9 to TRBJ1-6; D not resolved. The V end was cut by 1 base, the J end by 5 bases, with 6 bases between. Germline V gene lookup returns CDR1 SEHNR and CDR2 FQNEAQ (reference sequence). This CDR3 is built from 14 residues. CDR3 DNA: TGTGCCAGCAGCTTAGAGCTTAATAATTCACCCCTCCACTTT. Translation gives CASSLELNNSPLHF.

The rearrangement links TRBV20-1 to TRBJ1-4; D call uncertain. Germline V gene lookup returns CDR1 DFQATT and CDR2 SNEGSKA (reference sequence). With 0 bases removed from V and 4 bases from J, the gap between germline ends came to 9 bases. The CDR3 loop spans 14 amino acids. Here the CDR3 reads CSARDGRNNEKLFF. CDR3 DNA sequence: TGCAGTGCTAGAGATGGTAGGAATAATGAAAAACTGTTTTTT.

V and J are TRBV10-3 and TRBJ1-2; D unclear. From germline, CDR1 is ENHRY and CDR2 SYGVKD. Trimming pared 3 bases from V and 4 bases from J, leaving 15 bases between. The CDR3 runs to 15 residues. CDR3 bases: TGTGCCATCAGTGATTTAAAGGACTCAAGCTATGGCTACACCTTC. Translated, it gives CAISDLKDSSYGYTF.

The sample holds many counts of this clonotype. The chain couples TRBV6-6 to TRBJ2-5; 7 bases line up with TRBD2. J was trimmed by 5 bases and V by 2 bases; bases with no gene match: 8. CDR1 and CDR2 from the germline V gene are MNHNY and SVGAGI (reference sequence). The CDR3 is 15 amino acids. CDR3 region: CASSYGRAGGETQYF. The CDR3 DNA sequence: TGTGCCAGCAGTTACGGGAGAGCCGGGGGGGAGACCCAGTACTTC.

The count of this clonotype is one. This chain uses TRBV7-2 with TRBJ1-6, with 7 bases lining up with TRBD1. This CDR3 has 14 residues. From germline, CDR1 is SGHTA and CDR2 FQGNSA. V shed 4 bases, J shed 9 bases, and the junction held 6 bases outside the gene matches. CDR3 protein: CASSYDREVSPLHF. In DNA, the CDR3 is TGTGCCAGCAGCTACGACAGGGAGGTTTCACCCCTCCACTTT.

The table lists this clonotype with a few counts. This chain joins TRBV11-3 and TRBJ2-2; TRBD2 matches 13 bases. The CDR3 loop spans 18 amino acids. Germline loops: CDR1 SGHNT, CDR2 YENEEA. Trimming at V came to 5 bases and at J to 4 bases, leaving 10 bases not matched to a gene. This CDR3 reads CASSETSGRVLGTGELFF. CDR3 in DNA: TGTGCCAGCAGCGAAACTAGCGGGAGGGTATTAGGCACCGGGGAGCTGTTTTTT.

The chain uses TRBV4-1 and TRBJ1-6; D perhaps matches TRBD1 (5 bases). Germline CDR1 is MGHRA and CDR2 is YSYEKL. The ends were cut back, 4 bases at V and 10 bases at J, with 20 bases in the middle. This CDR3 has 16 residues. The CDR3 region is CASSRDPGRPGSPLHF. The CDR3 DNA reads TGCGCCAGCAGCCGAGACCCCGGCAGGCCAGGGTCACCCCTCCACTTT.

This clonotype has just a few counts. V usage is TRBV10-3 and J usage is TRBJ2-2, with D possibly being TRBD2 (6 bases). CDR1 and CDR2 from the germline V gene are ENHRY and SYGVKD. Deletions cut 6 bases from V and 3 bases from J, with 17 bases between. CDR3 length equals 16 residues. CDR3 nucleotide sequence: TGTGCCATCAGACCACTAGCCAGTGGGGACACCGGGGAGCTGTTTTTT. Translation gives CAIRPLASGDTGELFF.

To note about this clonotype: This may stem from a read error, because a much larger clone lies one nucleotide away. The conserved final phenylalanine or tryptophan is absent from the CDR3, which likely points to a read error. The chain couples TRBV6-1 to TRBJ1-2; 7 nucleotides align to TRBD1. This CDR3 region has 13 residues. After removal of 6 bases from V and 7 bases from J, the junction contained 8 bases not matched to a gene. Germline V lookup: CDR1 MNHNS, CDR2 SASEGT. The CDR3 region is CASRPDRARGYTS. The CDR3 DNA reads as TGTGCCAGCAGACCCGACAGGGCCCGTGGCTACACCTCC.

The chain uses TRBV2 and TRBJ2-7; 10 bases line up with TRBD2. Germline V lookup: CDR1 SNHLY, CDR2 FYNNEI. V shed 3 bases, J shed 7 bases, and the junction held 15 bases outside the gene matches. This CDR3 region has 17 residues. CDR3 region: CASSDTAGTSAPWEQYF. CDR3 DNA sequence: TGTGCCAGCAGTGATACAGCCGGGACTAGCGCGCCCTGGGAGCAGTACTTC.

This chain connects TRBV2 to TRBJ2-7, with D possibly TRBD1 on 6 matching bases. Germline assignment: CDR1 SNHLY and CDR2 FYNNEI. The CDR3 length is 11 residues. The V and J ends lost 10 bases and 2 bases respectively, with 9 bases between them. CDR3 residues: CATGQTYEQYF. The CDR3 DNA reads TGTGCCACCGGACAGACCTACGAGCAGTACTTC.

This clonotype has at least ten counts. CDR3 DNA sequence: TGTGCCAGCAGTGAACGACAGGGGAAGGATGGCTACACCTTC. Its protein product is CASSERQGKDGYTF. The chain recombines TRBV2 with TRBJ1-2; 8 bases are shared with TRBD1. Germline CDR1 is SNHLY and CDR2 is FYNNEI. After removal of 2 bases from V and 6 bases from J, the junction contained 5 bases not matched to a gene. The CDR3 contains 14 residues.

This clonotype was seen many times. The chain links TRBV6-1 to TRBJ1-2; D is ambiguous. The CDR3 runs to 15 residues. Germline V gene lookup returns CDR1 MNHNS and CDR2 SASEGT. With 1 base removed from V and 7 bases from J, the gap between germline ends came to 16 bases. The CDR3 is CASSEEGRLSFGYTF. CDR3 nucleotide sequence: TGTGCCAGCAGTGAAGAGGGCAGGCTTTCGTTTGGCTACACCTTC.

The table lists this clonotype with a count of one. J is TRBJ2-3 and V is TRBV2; the match to TRBD2 covers 9 bases. The V and J ends lost 6 bases and 1 base, in that order; junction bases with no gene match: 8. The CDR3 is 16 residues long. Germline V gene lookup returns CDR1 SNHLY and CDR2 FYNNEI. The CDR3 nucleotides read TGTGCCAGCAGCCAAGCGAGGACTAGCGGCACAGATACGCAGTATTTT. Translation: CASSQARTSGTDTQYF.

This clonotype turned up a few times. The rearrangement links TRBV2 to TRBJ2-7; the match to TRBD2 covers 8 bases. This CDR3 has 14 residues. The J segment lost 7 bases and the V segment lost 8 bases, leaving 13 bases of the junction unmatched. Germline V gene data show CDR1 as SNHLY and CDR2 as FYNNEI. The CDR3 spells CASRGGTQIFEQYF. CDR3 sequence (DNA): TGTGCCAGCCGGGGGGGGACTCAGATTTTTGAGCAGTACTTC.

This clonotype showed up many times. CDR3 coding DNA: TGTGCCAGCAGCCCATTCCTGAACACTGAAGCTTTCTTT. It codes for CASSPFLNTEAFF. The rearrangement links TRBV11-3 to TRBJ1-1; D uncertain. The CDR3 sequence is 13 residues long. From germline, CDR1 is SGHNT and CDR2 YENEEA. V gave up 5 bases and J gave up 0 bases, with 7 bases separating them.